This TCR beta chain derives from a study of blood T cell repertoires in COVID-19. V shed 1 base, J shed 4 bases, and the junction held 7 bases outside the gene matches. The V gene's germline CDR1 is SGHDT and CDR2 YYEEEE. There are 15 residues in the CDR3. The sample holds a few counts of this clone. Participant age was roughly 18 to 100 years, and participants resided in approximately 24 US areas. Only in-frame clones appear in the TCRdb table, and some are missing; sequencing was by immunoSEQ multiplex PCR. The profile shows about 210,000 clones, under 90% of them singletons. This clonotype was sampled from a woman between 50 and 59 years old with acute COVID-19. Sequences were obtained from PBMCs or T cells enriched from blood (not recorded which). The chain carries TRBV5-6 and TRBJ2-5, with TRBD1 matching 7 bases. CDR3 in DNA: TGTGCCAGCAGCTTGCCCGGGCAGGGGGTAGAGACCCAGTACTTC. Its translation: CASSLPGQGVETQYF.